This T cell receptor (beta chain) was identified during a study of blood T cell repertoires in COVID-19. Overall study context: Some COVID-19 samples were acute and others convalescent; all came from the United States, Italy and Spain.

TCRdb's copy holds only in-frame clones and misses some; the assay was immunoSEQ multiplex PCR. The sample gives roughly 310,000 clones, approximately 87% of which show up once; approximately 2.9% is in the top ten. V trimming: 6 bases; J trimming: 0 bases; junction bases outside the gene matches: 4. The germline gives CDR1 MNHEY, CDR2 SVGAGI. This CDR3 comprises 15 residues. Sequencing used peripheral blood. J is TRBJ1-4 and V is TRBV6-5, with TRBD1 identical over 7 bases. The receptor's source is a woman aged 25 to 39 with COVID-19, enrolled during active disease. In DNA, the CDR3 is TGTGCCAGCAGAGACAGGGATACAACTAATGAAAAACTGTTTTTT. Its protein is CASRDRDTTNEKLFF.